This entry concerns a single TCR beta chain. Sequencing was performed with immunoSEQ multiplex PCR; in TCRdb, only in-frame clones are kept and a portion is missing. Altogether around 230,000 clones are present, roughly 88% being singletons, with the ten largest covering 2% to 3%. Everyone who took part was roughly 18 to 90 years old, and they came from 24 US areas. This record comes from a study of blood T cell repertoires in COVID-19. Germline assignment: CDR1 SNHLY and CDR2 FYNNEI. V lost 6 bases, J lost 2 bases, and 7 bases lay in between. The length of the CDR3 is 12 residues. Sample: PBMCs or T cells enriched from blood (not recorded which). The chain joins TRBV2 to TRBJ1-2; D not certain. The origin of this receptor is a woman between 40 and 50 years old with acute COVID-19. CDR3 protein: CASSPRNYGYTF. In DNA form, the CDR3 reads TGTGCCAGCAGCCCGCGGAACTATGGCTACACCTTC.